This TCR beta chain was observed in a study of blood T cells in healthy people across ages (dated by TCRdb to about 2015). Broadly, across the study: In model experiments, roughly one uniquely barcoded TCR beta cDNA molecule per two T cells was captured by template switching. The study measured age-related changes in TCR beta repertoire diversity using deep sequencing normalized with unique cDNA molecular identifiers. The donors were divided into four age groups: young (average around 16 years), middle-aged (around 41), aged (62) and long-lived (roughly 82). The study analyzed two additional independent replicas of 1 million unique cDNA reads from the same blood draw for two donors, one aged 18 to 29 and one aged 80 or older.

Counted from cysteine to phenylalanine, this CDR3 has 15 amino acids. Only the CDR3 DNA stays, 45 bases, in frame from base 1. Looking up the germline V gene yields CDR1 SGHRS and CDR2 YFSETQ. On this clonotype: Its antigen has not been determined. Base-call qualities are not available, and no considerably larger clone is one nucleotide away.

To prepare the library, 5' RACE was applied. The sequencing machine was an Illumina HiSeq 2500. The second PCR ran for about 6 to 12 cycles and used a J-beta primer mix along with a sample-barcoded 5' primer. Each TCR beta cDNA molecule received a unique molecular identifier from a template-switch 5' adaptor carrying 12 random nucleotides. Each sample yielded at least 2.5 million CDR3-containing paired-end reads. The Mint cDNA synthesis kit, primed by a TRBC-specific oligonucleotide, was used to synthesize first-strand cDNA from all RNA. After uracil-DNA glycosylase treatment, a first 18-cycle PCR used universal primers M1SS and BC2_uni_R on all cDNA. As for the original processing: For normalization, 1 million high-quality reads were randomly selected from each sample, with every read carrying a distinct molecular identifier. Reads sharing molecular identifiers were discarded rather than binned into consensus sequences. MiTCR, set to a Q25 quality threshold and the strictest error-elimination algorithm, was used for CDR3 identification, clonotype clustering and error correction. A nonparametric unseen species model with Euler transformation was used to estimate lower-bound total TCR beta diversity. Starting from the raw public reads, TCRdb applied fastp trimming at Q25, assembled clones with MiXCR and retained in-frame beta chains. Here each entry gathers all rows of one CDR3 protein and keeps the most common genes and DNA. TCRdb, rather than the study authors, made the V and J calls. This sample comprises more than 500,000 distinct CDR3 sequences, about 25% of them detected only once. In total, the top ten clones hold approximately 3.7% of the sample.

General findings and caveats noted by the study authors: Since profiling was done on bulk unsorted PBMCs, naive and antigen-experienced compartments could not be conclusively compared. Observed TCR beta diversity correlated strongly with the percentage of naive T cells measured by flow cytometry. As age increased, observed TCR beta diversity per million T cells dropped in a roughly linear way, and a significant reduction was already evident by age 40. The CMV infection status of donors was not known, potentially confounding age-related changes in expanded clonotypes. Compared with the aged group, more naive CD4+ T cells, fewer expanded clones and increased TCR diversity were shown by the long-lived group, suggesting age selection. Estimates of total diversity based on one million sequenced T cells were regarded as lower bounds and as underestimates.

Systemically healthy Caucasian individuals from Russia, some 40 in total and aged about 6 to 100 years, were included as donors. Roughly 9 milliliters of peripheral blood were drawn from each donor into EDTA-treated Vacutainer tubes. Ficoll-Paque density-gradient centrifugation was used to isolate PBMCs, with at least 6.5 million per sample. Trizol reagent was used to extract total RNA from the PBMCs, yielding at least 5 micrograms per sample. Naive CD45RAhigh/CD27high T cell percentages were measured by flow cytometry on a PBMC aliquot from every donor. These sequences were also reported in another study, on T cells of mothers and their children. The second publication reports: Nine systemically healthy Caucasian individuals, comprising three mothers and their six children, were included as donors. cDNA synthesis consumed the entire amount of extracted RNA, loaded at approximately 1.6 ug RNA in each 15 ul reaction. In the second PCR, the M1S primer added sample barcodes and 2-4 random nucleotides. Over 9 million TCR beta CDR3 reads came from each mother, compared with approximately 2.8 million reads from each child. Thymic selection shapes the output of TCR recombination in a similar way in related and unrelated pairs, and inherited differences have a minor effect. Normalized repertoire overlap was always found to be slightly, but never significantly, higher in related mother-child pairs than in unrelated mother-child pairs. Persistent microchimeric T cell clones were not detected, at a sensitivity of approximately 93 clones per million clonotypes. Deep NGS was used in the study to compare the TCR beta repertoires of mothers and children and to look for features that separate related mother-child pairs from unrelated individuals. On average, the children were around 11 +/- 4 years old, while the mothers were 40 +/- 4 years old. Libraries were sequenced on Illumina HiSeq 2000 with 100+100 nt paired-end reads after adapter ligation with NEBNext reagents. To prevent cross-contamination, the mother and child libraries were prepared a month apart and were sequenced in separate runs. Each donor had between about 500,000 and 2,100,000 distinct TCR beta clonotypes identified. Naive TCR beta clonotypes were estimated from low-frequency clonotypes matched to each donor's FACS-determined naive share, without sorting.

The TCR originated in a boy aged 2 to 10 in good health. The specimen sequenced was blood. The chain was built from TRBV5-1 and TRBJ2-5; TRBD2 fits 10 bases in the junction. The J call could be wrong; TRBJ2-7 is a better fit for the DNA end. The CDR3 sequence is CASSLEAGGLGEQYF. The nucleotide sequence reads TGCGCCAGCAGCTTGGAAGCGGGGGGGTTAGGCGAGCAGTACTTC.